This T cell receptor beta chain was identified in a study of OX40 agonist ivuxolimab in advanced cancers. Study in general: Patients received intravenous ivuxolimab every 2 weeks at 0.01 to 10 mg/kg.

Using immunoSEQ multiplex PCR, the repertoire was profiled, and TCRdb retains in-frame clones only, with some absent. The data hold tens of thousands of clones, with about 90% observed a single time. Trimming stripped 4 bases from V and 2 bases from J, with 13 bases between. The germline CDR1 and CDR2 sequences are SGDLS and YYNGEE. CDR3 length equals 15 residues. The chain employs TRBV9 and TRBJ2-1, with D maybe TRBD2 (8 bases). The clonotype comes from an adult with an advanced solid tumor such as melanoma, head and neck, liver or kidney cancer. This material consisted of CD4+ or CD8+ T cells sorted from blood, taken in a trial of the OX40 agonist ivuxolimab. This chain's CDR3 is CASSRQGLAYNEQFF. The CDR3 nucleotides read TGTGCCAGCAGCAGACAGGGACTAGCCTACAATGAGCAGTTCTTC.